Listed here are 6 T cell receptor beta chains from one sample, sequenced in a study of cytomegalovirus exposure and HLA in healthy donors. Primers for the PCR totalled 60 Vbeta and 13 Jbeta. The method was immunoSEQ multiplex PCR; TCRdb's version includes in-frame clones alone and lacks a portion of them. The sample has nearly 110,000 clones, around 70% seen once. Sequencing was done on a sample of PBMCs. Every receptor here comes from a boy younger than 18 in good health and CMV-seronegative.

The chain has TRBV7-2 and TRBJ1-4; possible D gene TRBD1, 6 bases. Germline V gives CDR1 SGHTA, CDR2 FQGNSA. This CDR3 has 14 residues. V was trimmed by 1 base and J by 11 bases, leaving 14 bases between them. The CDR3 nucleotides read TGTGCCAGCAGCTTAGGCAGGGGTGGAGAGAAACTGTTTTTT. Protein product: CASSLGRGGEKLFF.

The DNA for the CDR3 is TGTGCCAGCAGCTCCACCGGGACTAGCGGGCCCTACAATGAGCAGTTCTTC. Its protein is CASSSTGTSGPYNEQFF. The chain employs TRBV7-9 and TRBJ2-1; 12 bases line up with TRBD2. Germline lookup yields CDR1 SEHNR and CDR2 FQNEAQ (reference sequence). V shed 4 bases, J shed 2 bases, and the junction held 6 bases outside the gene matches. CDR3 size: 17 residues.

The chain uses TRBV5-1 and TRBJ1-1, with 7 nucleotides matching TRBD1. The CDR3 spans 15 residues. The V gene's germline CDR1 is SGHRS and CDR2 YFSETQ. V shed 4 bases, J shed 0 bases, and the junction held 6 bases outside the gene matches. CDR3 loop: CASSQRTGLNTEAFF. DNA of the CDR3: TGCGCCAGCAGCCAACGGACAGGCCTGAACACTGAAGCTTTCTTT.

Remarks on this clone: The same CDR3 can be traced to other DNA sequences in this sample. The rearrangement joins TRBV6-1 to TRBJ1-2; 8 bases line up with TRBD1. CDR1 MNHNS and CDR2 SASEGT come from the germline V gene. J was trimmed by 6 bases and V by 9 bases; bases with no gene match: 3. The CDR3 has 11 amino acids. The CDR3 DNA reads TGTGCCAGTGACAGGGGCCATGGCTACACCTTC. It yields the protein CASDRGHGYTF.

The V call is TRBV23-1, the J call TRBJ2-3, with D unresolved. TRBV23-1 is assigned to the ORF class and has an uncertain function. The CDR3 sequence is 10 residues long. V was pared by 6 bases and J by 7 bases, with 5 bases between. The chain's CDR3 is CASSANTQYF. In nucleotides, the CDR3 is TGCGCCAGCAGCGCTAATACGCAGTATTTT.

The rearrangement links TRBV6-5 to TRBJ2-3; 9 nucleotides match TRBD1. CDR1 is MNHEY, CDR2 SVGAGI, per germline. The CDR3 consists of 15 residues. With V trimmed by 8 bases and J by 0 bases, 6 bases remained unmatched. In DNA, the CDR3 is TGTGCCAGCCACCGGGACAGGGCTAGCACAGATACGCAGTATTTT. Translated: CASHRDRASTDTQYF.